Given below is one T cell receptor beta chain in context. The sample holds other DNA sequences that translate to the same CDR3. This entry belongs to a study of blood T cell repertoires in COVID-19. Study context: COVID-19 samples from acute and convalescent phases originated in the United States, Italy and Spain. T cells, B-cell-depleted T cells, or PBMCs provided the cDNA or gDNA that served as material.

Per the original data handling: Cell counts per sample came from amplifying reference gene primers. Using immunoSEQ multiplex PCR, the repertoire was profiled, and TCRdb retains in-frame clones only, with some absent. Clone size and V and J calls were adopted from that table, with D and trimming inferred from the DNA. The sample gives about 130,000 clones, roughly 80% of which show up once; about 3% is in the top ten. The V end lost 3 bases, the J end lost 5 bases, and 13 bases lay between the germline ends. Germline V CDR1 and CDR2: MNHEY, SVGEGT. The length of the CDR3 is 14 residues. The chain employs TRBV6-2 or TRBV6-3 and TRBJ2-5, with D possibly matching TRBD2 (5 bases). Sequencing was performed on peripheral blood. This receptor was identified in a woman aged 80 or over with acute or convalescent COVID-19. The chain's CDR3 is CASSYSSRGETQYF. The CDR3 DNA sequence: TGTGCCAGCAGTTATTCGAGTAGAGGGGAGACCCAGTACTTC.